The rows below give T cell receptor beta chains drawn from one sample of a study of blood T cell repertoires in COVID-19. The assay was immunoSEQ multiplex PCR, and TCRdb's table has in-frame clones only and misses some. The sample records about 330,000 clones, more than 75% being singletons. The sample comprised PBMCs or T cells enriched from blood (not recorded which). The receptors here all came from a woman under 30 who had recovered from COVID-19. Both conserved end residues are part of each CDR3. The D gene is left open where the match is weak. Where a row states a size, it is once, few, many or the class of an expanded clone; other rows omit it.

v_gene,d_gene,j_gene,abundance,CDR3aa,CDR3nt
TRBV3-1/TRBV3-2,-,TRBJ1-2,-,CASSHFSTANYGYTF,TGTGCCAGCAGCCATTTCTCGACAGCTAACTATGGCTACACCTTC
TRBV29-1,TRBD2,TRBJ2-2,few,CSVKSGANTGELFF,TGCAGCGTCAAGAGCGGGGCAAACACCGGGGAGCTGTTTTTT
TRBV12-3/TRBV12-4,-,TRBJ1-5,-,CASSAGEDQPQHF,TGTGCCAGCAGTGCAGGGGAAGATCAGCCCCAGCATTTT
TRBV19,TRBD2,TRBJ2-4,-,CASRSQDGGDIQYF,TGTGCCAGTAGATCCCAGGACGGGGGGGACATTCAGTACTTC
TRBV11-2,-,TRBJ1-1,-,CASSLIKGRDTEAFF,TGTGCCAGCAGCTTAATTAAAGGGCGGGACACTGAAGCTTTCTTT
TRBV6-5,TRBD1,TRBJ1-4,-,CASRKTGGNEKLFF,TGTGCCAGCAGGAAGACAGGGGGAAATGAAAAACTGTTTTTT
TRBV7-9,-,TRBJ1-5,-,CASSLAMKGVGQPQHF,TGTGCCAGCAGCTTAGCGATGAAGGGGGTGGGTCAGCCCCAGCATTTT
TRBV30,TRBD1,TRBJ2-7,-,CAWSVRDSSFISYEQYF,TGTGCCTGGAGTGTAAGGGACAGTTCATTCATCTCCTACGAGCAGTACTTC
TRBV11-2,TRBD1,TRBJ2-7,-,CASSLGTGFYEQYF,TGTGCCAGCAGCCTCGGGACAGGGTTCTACGAGCAGTACTTC
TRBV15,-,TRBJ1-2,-,CATSRLDIGLGYTF,TGTGCCACCAGCAGGCTCGACATCGGTCTCGGCTACACCTTC
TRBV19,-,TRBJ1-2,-,CASSTPSTGQRVGYTF,TGTGCCAGTAGCACCCCGTCTACAGGGCAGCGAGTTGGCTACACCTTC
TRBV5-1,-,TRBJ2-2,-,CASSQGIAGELFF,TGCGCCAGCAGCCAGGGGATCGCCGGGGAGCTGTTTTTT
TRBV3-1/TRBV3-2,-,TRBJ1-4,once,CASSQDLPGPGGKLFF,TGTGCCAGCAGCCAAGATCTCCCTGGGCCGGGGGGAAAACTGTTTTTT
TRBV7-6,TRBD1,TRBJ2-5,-,CASSSGTGPKETQYF,TGTGCCAGCAGCTCCGGGACAGGCCCGAAGGAGACCCAGTACTTC
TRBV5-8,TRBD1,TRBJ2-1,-,CASSLRMDREYNEQFF,TGTGCCAGCAGCTTGAGAATGGACAGGGAATACAATGAGCAGTTCTTC
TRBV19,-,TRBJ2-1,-,CASRVGSNSYNEQFF,TGTGCCAGTAGGGTCGGGAGTAACTCCTACAATGAGCAGTTCTTC
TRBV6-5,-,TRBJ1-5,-,CASSFGSNQPQHF,TGTGCCAGCAGCTTTGGCAGCAATCAGCCCCAGCATTTT
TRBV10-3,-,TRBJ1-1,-,CAISDWGLGNTEAFF,TGTGCCATCAGTGATTGGGGCCTGGGTAACACTGAAGCTTTCTTT